This T cell receptor beta chain originates from a study of cytomegalovirus exposure and HLA in healthy donors. On the study more broadly: Samples from HLA-typed donors yielded around 79 million unique TCRs in an early data release.

In the PCR, 60 Vbeta and 13 Jbeta primers were used. TCRdb keeps only in-frame clones here, not all; method: immunoSEQ multiplex PCR. This table lists some 130,000 clones. All the people who gave samples were healthy bone marrow donors. Notes on the study in general: Altogether, 170 or so TCR beta chains were recorded as cytomegalovirus-associated.

With regard to this clone: Antigen specificity is unknown.

Germline CDR1 SNHLY, CDR2 FYNNEI. The CDR3 spans 15 residues. The V gene end was trimmed by 8 bases and the J gene end by 6 bases; junction bases not matched to a gene: 11. Material for sequencing was PBMCs. The chain carries TRBV2 and TRBJ2-3, with TRBD2 matching 10 bases. This sequence originates from a woman aged 55-70 years in good health and CMV-seronegative. Here the CDR3 reads CASPTGTSGADTQYF. As DNA, the CDR3 is TGTGCCAGCCCCACTGGAACTAGCGGGGCCGATACGCAGTATTTT.